The 19 T cell receptor beta chains below were found in one sample sequenced in a study of shared clonotypes between healthy human individuals (dated by TCRdb to the early 2020s). Preparation of the library involved the immunoSEQ multiplex PCR assay. TCRdb stores this immuneACCESS table with in-frame sequences only. Part of the clones is absent; in the studies checked, under half of the shortfall reflects unresolved V genes, and no reason is known for the rest. This sample comprises some 1.4 million clones, roughly 96% of them detected only once. About 1.2% of the sample belongs to the ten largest clones. The source material was naive CD4+ T cells sorted from blood. Taken with the paper, the label for cell subset or site translates to: CD45RA+ positively selected. The receptors were gathered from a man aged 25-45 years in good health.

The DNA for the CDR3 is TGCAGCGTCCACTTCTCCCTTACAGGGGGAACTGAAGCTTTCTTT. Translated, it gives CSVHFSLTGGTEAFF. The chain is built from TRBV29-1 and TRBJ1-1, with TRBD1 matching 8 bases. This CDR3 has 15 residues. Germline assignment: CDR1 SQVTM and CDR2 ANQGSEA. With 6 bases clipped from V and 5 bases from J, the junction kept 14 bases outside the gene matches.

The chain combines TRBV11-2 with TRBJ2-7; maybe TRBD2 (6 bases). V dropped 4 bases and J dropped 2 bases, with 12 bases sitting between them. Germline CDR1 SGHAT, CDR2 FQNNGV. The CDR3 is 14 amino acids. CDR3 region: CASSWVGGTYEQYF. The CDR3 region has the DNA TGTGCCAGCAGCTGGGTTGGAGGGACCTACGAGCAGTACTTC.

The rearrangement joins TRBV29-1 to TRBJ2-3, with D possibly being TRBD1 or TRBD2 (5 bases each). The ends were cut back, 4 bases at V and 4 bases at J, with 18 bases in the middle. Germline values: CDR1 SQVTM, CDR2 ANQGSEA. The CDR3 runs 15 residues. The CDR3, as DNA: TGCAGCGTTGTGTCGGGCAGGGAGTCGGCAGATACGCAGTATTTT. Translating it yields CSVVSGRESADTQYF.

The chain joins TRBV19 to TRBJ1-2, with D perhaps matching TRBD1 (6 bases). The CDR3 covers 14 residues. V shed 6 bases and J shed 5 bases, with 16 bases lying between them. Germline CDR1 is LNHDA and CDR2 is SQIVND (reference sequence). The CDR3 DNA reads TGTGCCAGTAGCGCTCCAGGGGAGGATTATGGCTACACCTTC. Residues: CASSAPGEDYGYTF.

V is TRBV10-3 and J is TRBJ2-7; 11 nucleotides line up with TRBD2. CDR1 and CDR2 from the germline V gene are ENHRY and SYGVKD. Trimming at V came to 8 bases and at J to 7 bases, leaving 10 bases not matched to a gene. The length of the CDR3 is 14 residues. Here the CDR3 reads CAIQLLAGDSEQYF. As DNA, the CDR3 is TGTGCCATCCAGCTACTAGCGGGAGATTCAGAGCAGTACTTC.

The chain links TRBV5-6 to TRBJ2-1; no clear D gene. From germline, CDR1 is SGHDT and CDR2 YYEEEE. The V end lost 6 bases, the J end lost 10 bases, and 14 bases lay between the germline ends. This CDR3 has 12 amino acids. The CDR3 reads CASTLHPGEQFF. The CDR3, as DNA: TGTGCCAGCACCCTGCACCCCGGGGAGCAGTTCTTC.

The chain links TRBV27 to TRBJ2-6; TRBD1 is a possible D gene (6 bases). The CDR3 totals 21 residues. Germline values: CDR1 MNHEY, CDR2 SMNVEV (reference sequence). The germline V and J ends were trimmed by 8 bases and 3 bases, with 32 bases remaining between them. The CDR3 coding sequence is TGTGCCAGCTCCCTTGAGAGACATTCTCTCCCCTCCAGGGGTGGGGCCAACGTCCTGACTTTC. Translation gives CASSLERHSLPSRGGANVLTF.

The rearrangement uses TRBV4-3 and TRBJ2-3, with D tentatively TRBD2 (6 bases). V lost 0 bases to trimming and J lost 6 bases, with 16 bases between them. The germline V gene encodes CDR1 LGHNA and CDR2 YSLEER. CDR3 length: 16 amino acids. The CDR3 is CASSQDRGGVADTQYF. In DNA form, the CDR3 reads TGCGCCAGCAGCCAAGATCGAGGAGGGGTTGCGGATACGCAGTATTTT.

This sequence joins TRBV27 and TRBJ2-2, with 8 bases that match TRBD1. Germline V lookup: CDR1 MNHEY, CDR2 SMNVEV (reference sequence). V lost 0 bases to trimming and J lost 1 base; unmatched junction nucleotides: 4. The CDR3 runs to 17 residues. The CDR3 DNA reads as TGTGCCAGCAGTTTATCGTCCGGGACAGGGAACACCGGGGAGCTGTTTTTT. This gives the protein CASSLSSGTGNTGELFF.

The chain couples TRBV5-8 to TRBJ2-7; D may be TRBD2 (5 bases). Germline CDR1 SGHTS, CDR2 YDEGEE. The CDR3 totals 13 residues. V was pared by 4 bases and J by 2 bases, with 10 bases between. CDR3 bases: TGTGCCAGCAGCCCAGGAGGCCCCTACGAGCAGTACTTC. As protein: CASSPGGPYEQYF.

This clone was detected once. The chain combines TRBV5-4 with TRBJ2-1; 8 nucleotides agree with TRBD2. Trimming at V came to 4 bases and at J to 3 bases, leaving 12 bases not matched to a gene. The CDR3 spans 17 residues. Looked up from germline, CDR1 is SGHNT and CDR2 is YYREEE (reference sequence). The CDR3 protein is CASSRGGKGTSYNEQFF. The CDR3 bases are TGTGCCAGCAGCCGGGGGGGGAAAGGGACTAGCTACAATGAGCAGTTCTTC. Combining the CDR3 with reference TRBV5-4 and TRBJ2-1 gives the whole variable domain ETGVTQSPTHLIKTRGQQVTLRCSSQSGHNTVSWYQQALGQGPQFIFQYYREEENGRGNFPPRFSGLQFPNYSSELNVNALELDDSALYLCASSRGGKGTSYNEQFFGPGTRLTVL.

This chain joins TRBV14 and TRBJ2-7; D unclear. The CDR3 has 14 amino acids. V was shortened by 0 bases and J by 2 bases, with 8 bases between the two germline ends. Germline assignment: CDR1 SGHDN and CDR2 FVKESK. CDR3 bases: TGTGCCAGCAGCCAAGATCTCGCTCCCTACGAGCAGTACTTC. Its protein product is CASSQDLAPYEQYF.

V gene TRBV18 combines with J gene TRBJ2-1; no firm D call. Germline CDR1 reads KGHSH; CDR2 reads LQKENI. The length of the CDR3 is 11 residues. Trimming removed 2 bases from V and 9 bases from J, with 5 bases in between. CDR3 DNA: TGTGCCAGCTCACCAGGTATTGAGCAGTTCTTC. This encodes CASSPGIEQFF. Supplemented by reference TRBV18 and TRBJ2-1, the full variable domain reads NAGVMQNPRHLVRRRGQEARLRCSPMKGHSHVYWYRQLPEEGLKFMVYLQKENIIDESGMPKERFSAEFPKEGPSILRIQQVVRGDSAAYFCASSPGIEQFFGPGTRLTVL.

This clone was recorded once. CDR3 nucleotide sequence: TGTGCCAGCAGCCAGGTGCGGGACTCAATACTTGACACTGAAGCTTTCTTT. Amino acid sequence: CASSQVRDSILDTEAFF. The gene calls are TRBV4-2 and TRBJ1-1; D may be TRBD1 (5 bases). This CDR3 comprises 17 residues. V lost 3 bases and J 3 bases, leaving 20 bases between the germline ends. The germline V gene has CDR1 LGHNA and CDR2 YNFKEQ.

Notes on this clone: The identical CDR3 is also encoded by other nucleotide sequences in the sample. The gene calls are TRBV19 and TRBJ2-5; possible D gene TRBD2, 5 bases. The germline V gene has CDR1 LNHDA and CDR2 SQIVND (reference sequence). V lost 5 bases, J lost 0 bases, and 13 bases lay in between. The CDR3 consists of 15 residues. The CDR3 sequence is CASSLVGGYQETQYF. CDR3 bases: TGTGCCAGTAGTTTGGTTGGCGGGTACCAAGAGACCCAGTACTTC.

A few counts support this clone. Other DNA sequences of this sample code for an identical CDR3. CDR3 residues: CASSLLGTEAFF. The CDR3 DNA is TGTGCCAGCAGCTTATTAGGGACTGAAGCTTTCTTT. The V gene is TRBV7-2, the J gene TRBJ1-1; D unclear. Germline CDR1 and CDR2: SGHTA and FQGNSA. This CDR3 has 12 residues. Trimming cost V 2 bases and J 5 bases, with 6 bases left between them. Drawing the rest from reference TRBV7-2 and TRBJ1-1, the complete variable domain is GAGVSQSPSNKVTEKGKDVELRCDPISGHTALYWYRQSLGQGLEFLIYFQGNSAPDKSGLPSDRFSAERTGGSVSTLTIQRTQQEDSAVYLCASSLLGTEAFFGQGTRLTVV.

This sequence joins TRBV5-1 and TRBJ2-7; no clear D. The germline gives CDR1 SGHRS, CDR2 YFSETQ. The CDR3 extends over 14 amino acids. V dropped 1 base and J dropped 3 bases, with 11 bases sitting between them. The CDR3 region has the DNA TGCGCCAGCAGCTTGAGTACAGTAGGCTACGAGCAGTACTTC. Residues: CASSLSTVGYEQYF.

The chain couples TRBV7-7 to TRBJ2-1; D call uncertain. CDR1 SSHAT and CDR2 FNYEAQ come from the germline V gene (reference sequence). Trimming stripped 1 base from V and 1 base from J, with 23 bases between. This CDR3 region has 20 residues. The CDR3 reads CASSLVPHGPGQPSYNEQFF. In DNA, the CDR3 is TGTGCCAGCAGCTTAGTGCCGCATGGCCCCGGCCAACCATCCTACAATGAGCAGTTCTTC.

The chain links TRBV6-5 to TRBJ2-7; 7 bases are shared with TRBD2. Germline V gene sequence: CDR1 MNHEY, CDR2 SVGAGI. The CDR3 loop spans 15 amino acids. Trimming took 7 bases from V and 6 from J; bases not matched to a gene: 15. The CDR3, as DNA: TGTGCCAGCATCAAAGCGGCGGGAGTACGTGGCGAGCAGTACTTC. It is translated as CASIKAAGVRGEQYF.